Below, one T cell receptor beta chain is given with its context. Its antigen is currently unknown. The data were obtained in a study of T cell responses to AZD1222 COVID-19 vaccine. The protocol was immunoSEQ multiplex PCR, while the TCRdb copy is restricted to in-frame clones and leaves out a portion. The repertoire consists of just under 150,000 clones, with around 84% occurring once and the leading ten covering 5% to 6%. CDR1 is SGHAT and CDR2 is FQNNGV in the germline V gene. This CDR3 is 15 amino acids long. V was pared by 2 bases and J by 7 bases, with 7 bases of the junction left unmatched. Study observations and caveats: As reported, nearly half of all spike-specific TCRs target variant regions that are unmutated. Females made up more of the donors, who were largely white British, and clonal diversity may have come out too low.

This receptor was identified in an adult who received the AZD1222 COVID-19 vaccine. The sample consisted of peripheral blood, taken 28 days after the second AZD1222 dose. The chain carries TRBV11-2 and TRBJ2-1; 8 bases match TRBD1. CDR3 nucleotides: TGTGCCAGCAGCTTACGTCAGGGGGCCTTTAATGAGCAGTTCTTC. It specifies CASSLRQGAFNEQFF.